Listed below are T cell receptor beta chains from one sample, sequenced in a study of T cells in localized non-small cell lung cancer. Assay used: immunoSEQ multiplex PCR; TCRdb lists only in-frame clones, some missing. The table shows some 970 clones, with roughly 26% occurring only once. This sample comprised lung tumor tissue, obtained before any cancer treatment. Receptors originate from an older male donor with stage I squamous cell lung carcinoma. Each CDR3 is given with its conserved first and last residue. Fields, in order: V gene, J gene, D gene, clone size, CDR3 protein, CDR3 DNA. D genes are given only for firm matches. The size entry is marked missing in some rows and otherwise reads once, few, many or a size class.

v_call: TRBV6-8
j_call: TRBJ1-1
d_call: -
clone_size: -
cdr3_aa: CASSPEFRGATEAFF
cdr3_nt: TGTGCCAGCAGTCCAGAGTTTAGGGGAGCCACTGAAGCTTTCTTT

v_call: TRBV9
j_call: TRBJ2-7
d_call: TRBD1
clone_size: few
cdr3_aa: CASSVSVGQDYEQYF
cdr3_nt: TGTGCCAGCAGCGTATCGGTGGGACAGGACTACGAGCAGTACTTC

v_call: TRBV11-3
j_call: TRBJ2-7
d_call: -
clone_size: -
cdr3_aa: CASSPWGRTYEQYF
cdr3_nt: TGTGCCAGCAGCCCCTGGGGGAGGACCTACGAGCAGTACTTC

v_call: TRBV28
j_call: TRBJ1-2
d_call: -
clone_size: -
cdr3_aa: CASSLAGAGYGYTF
cdr3_nt: TGTGCCAGCAGTTTAGCAGGGGCAGGCTATGGCTACACCTTC

v_call: TRBV6-8
j_call: TRBJ1-4
d_call: TRBD1
clone_size: -
cdr3_aa: CASSETQGSNEKLFF
cdr3_nt: TGTGCCAGCAGTGAGACACAGGGGTCTAATGAAAAACTGTTTTTT

v_call: TRBV6-8
j_call: TRBJ1-1
d_call: -
clone_size: -
cdr3_aa: CASTQGSTEAFF
cdr3_nt: TGTGCCAGCACCCAGGGGAGCACTGAAGCTTTCTTT

v_call: TRBV6-8
j_call: TRBJ2-1
d_call: -
clone_size: few
cdr3_aa: CAISPGGSGGPNEQFF
cdr3_nt: TGTGCCATCAGTCCTGGGGGTAGCGGAGGCCCTAATGAGCAGTTCTTC

v_call: TRBV2
j_call: TRBJ2-3
d_call: TRBD2
clone_size: few
cdr3_aa: CASSPRTSGTADTQYF
cdr3_nt: TGTGCCAGCAGCCCCCGGACTAGCGGTACCGCAGATACGCAGTATTTT

v_call: TRBV19
j_call: TRBJ2-2
d_call: -
clone_size: -
cdr3_aa: CASTLRQDGAGELFF
cdr3_nt: TGTGCCAGTACCCTTAGACAGGACGGGGCCGGGGAGCTGTTTTTT

v_call: TRBV6-8
j_call: TRBJ1-1
d_call: TRBD1
clone_size: large
cdr3_aa: CASRTGEWVVTEAFF
cdr3_nt: TGTGCCAGCAGGACAGGGGAATGGGTTGTCACTGAAGCTTTCTTT

v_call: TRBV4-1
j_call: TRBJ2-7
d_call: -
clone_size: few
cdr3_aa: CASSQTGDWSYEQYF
cdr3_nt: TGCGCCAGCAGCCAAACAGGGGACTGGTCCTACGAGCAGTACTTC

v_call: TRBV6-8
j_call: TRBJ2-3
d_call: TRBD2
clone_size: few
cdr3_aa: CASSIKTSGGITDTQYF
cdr3_nt: TGTGCCAGCAGTATTAAGACTAGCGGAGGGATCACAGATACGCAGTATTTT

v_call: TRBV29-1
j_call: TRBJ2-2
d_call: -
clone_size: -
cdr3_aa: CSVARTLNTGELFF
cdr3_nt: TGCAGCGTTGCACGGACTCTGAACACCGGGGAGCTGTTTTTT

v_call: TRBV30
j_call: TRBJ2-7
d_call: -
clone_size: -
cdr3_aa: CAWSTPGRESYEQYF
cdr3_nt: TGTGCCTGGAGTACCCCGGGACGGGAATCCTACGAGCAGTACTTC

v_call: TRBV19
j_call: TRBJ2-1
d_call: -
clone_size: few
cdr3_aa: CASSILNGVNEQFF
cdr3_nt: TGTGCCAGTAGTATCCTGAACGGGGTTAATGAGCAGTTCTTC

v_call: TRBV27
j_call: TRBJ2-7
d_call: -
clone_size: few
cdr3_aa: CASSPLWGENLEQYF
cdr3_nt: TGTGCCAGCAGTCCCCTTTGGGGGGAAAACCTCGAGCAGTACTTC

v_call: TRBV7-2
j_call: TRBJ1-1
d_call: -
clone_size: medium-sized
cdr3_aa: CASSFMPGQEAFF
cdr3_nt: TGTGCCAGCAGCTTCATGCCCGGACAGGAAGCTTTCTTT

v_call: TRBV28
j_call: TRBJ2-5
d_call: -
clone_size: -
cdr3_aa: CASSGPGRTQYF
cdr3_nt: TGTGCCAGCAGTGGTCCGGGGAGGACCCAGTACTTC

v_call: TRBV11-3
j_call: TRBJ2-5
d_call: -
clone_size: -
cdr3_aa: CASSLGPTRETQYF
cdr3_nt: TGTGCCAGCAGCTTAGGACCGACCAGAGAGACCCAGTACTTC

v_call: TRBV6-8
j_call: TRBJ2-7
d_call: -
clone_size: medium-sized
cdr3_aa: CASSWSGVSYEQYF
cdr3_nt: TGTGCCAGCAGTTGGAGCGGAGTATCCTACGAGCAGTACTTC

v_call: TRBV7-2
j_call: TRBJ2-7
d_call: TRBD2
clone_size: -
cdr3_aa: CASSLTSDYEQYF
cdr3_nt: TGTGCCAGCAGCCTAACTAGCGACTACGAGCAGTACTTC

v_call: TRBV9
j_call: TRBJ2-1
d_call: -
clone_size: -
cdr3_aa: CASSPRVGTYNEQFF
cdr3_nt: TGTGCCAGCAGCCCCCGGGTGGGAACCTACAATGAGCAGTTCTTC

v_call: TRBV6-8
j_call: TRBJ2-5
d_call: -
clone_size: -
cdr3_aa: CASIPDPRQETQYF
cdr3_nt: TGTGCCAGCATACCGGACCCCCGACAAGAGACCCAGTACTTC

v_call: TRBV10-2
j_call: TRBJ2-3
d_call: -
clone_size: -
cdr3_aa: CASSVGRMGTDTQYF
cdr3_nt: TGCGCCAGCAGTGTGGGCAGAATGGGAACAGATACGCAGTATTTT

v_call: TRBV28
j_call: TRBJ2-5
d_call: -
clone_size: few
cdr3_aa: CASCLGQGQPGETQYF
cdr3_nt: TGTGCCAGCTGCCTCGGCCAAGGGCAACCAGGAGAGACCCAGTACTTC

v_call: TRBV28
j_call: TRBJ2-1
d_call: -
clone_size: few
cdr3_aa: CASTNTGPGGISEQFF
cdr3_nt: TGTGCCAGCACGAATACAGGGCCGGGGGGAATATCTGAGCAGTTCTTC

v_call: TRBV9
j_call: TRBJ1-3
d_call: -
clone_size: -
cdr3_aa: CASSEGGGLSGNTIYF
cdr3_nt: TGTGCCAGCAGCGAGGGCGGGGGCCTCTCTGGAAACACCATATATTTT

v_call: TRBV6-8
j_call: TRBJ2-3
d_call: TRBD2
clone_size: few
cdr3_aa: CASSQIAGVSSDTQYF
cdr3_nt: TGTGCCAGCAGTCAGATAGCGGGAGTAAGCTCAGATACGCAGTATTTT

v_call: TRBV11-3
j_call: TRBJ2-5
d_call: -
clone_size: -
cdr3_aa: CASSLDRIQETQYF
cdr3_nt: TGTGCCAGCAGCTTAGACAGGATCCAAGAGACCCAGTACTTC

v_call: TRBV11-3
j_call: TRBJ2-1
d_call: -
clone_size: -
cdr3_aa: CASSLWDPIYNEQFF
cdr3_nt: TGTGCCAGCAGCTTATGGGACCCTATTTACAATGAGCAGTTCTTC

v_call: TRBV11-3
j_call: TRBJ2-3
d_call: -
clone_size: few
cdr3_aa: CASSLLVSRLDTQYF
cdr3_nt: TGTGCCAGCAGCCTACTAGTTTCTAGACTGGATACGCAGTATTTT

v_call: TRBV14
j_call: TRBJ1-4
d_call: -
clone_size: large
cdr3_aa: CASSTWDEKLFF
cdr3_nt: TGTGCCAGCAGCACGTGGGATGAAAAACTGTTTTTT

v_call: TRBV11-3
j_call: TRBJ1-4
d_call: -
clone_size: -
cdr3_aa: CASSHLGNNEKLFF
cdr3_nt: TGTGCCAGCAGCCACCTCGGGAACAATGAAAAACTGTTTTTT

v_call: TRBV11-3
j_call: TRBJ1-2
d_call: -
clone_size: -
cdr3_aa: CASSRTPSRKTYGYTF
cdr3_nt: TGTGCCAGCAGCCGGACACCAAGCAGAAAGACCTATGGCTACACCTTC

v_call: TRBV5-1
j_call: TRBJ1-3
d_call: -
clone_size: -
cdr3_aa: CASSLAGTDLSGNTIYF
cdr3_nt: TGCGCCAGCAGCTTGGCCGGGACTGATCTCTCTGGAAACACCATATATTTT

v_call: TRBV9
j_call: TRBJ2-2
d_call: -
clone_size: large
cdr3_aa: CASSDVAVTGELFF
cdr3_nt: TGTGCCAGCAGCGACGTAGCGGTCACCGGGGAGCTGTTTTTT

v_call: TRBV10-2
j_call: TRBJ2-1
d_call: TRBD2
clone_size: -
cdr3_aa: CASSGLAFYNEQFF
cdr3_nt: TGCGCCAGCAGCGGACTAGCGTTCTACAATGAGCAGTTCTTC

v_call: TRBV28
j_call: TRBJ2-7
d_call: -
clone_size: -
cdr3_aa: CASSSLDTYEQYF
cdr3_nt: TGTGCCAGCAGTTCCCTCGACACCTACGAGCAGTACTTC

v_call: TRBV29-1
j_call: TRBJ1-1
d_call: TRBD1
clone_size: -
cdr3_aa: CSAGQGRTEAFF
cdr3_nt: TGCAGCGCGGGACAGGGGAGGACTGAAGCTTTCTTT

v_call: TRBV11-3
j_call: TRBJ1-1
d_call: -
clone_size: -
cdr3_aa: CASSLDWRGSNTEAFF
cdr3_nt: TGTGCCAGCAGCTTAGATTGGCGGGGCTCGAACACTGAAGCTTTCTTT

v_call: TRBV11-3
j_call: TRBJ2-1
d_call: TRBD2
clone_size: -
cdr3_aa: CASSLRASGYNEQFF
cdr3_nt: TGTGCCAGCAGCTTAAGGGCTAGCGGCTACAATGAGCAGTTCTTC

v_call: TRBV6-8
j_call: TRBJ1-2
d_call: TRBD1
clone_size: few
cdr3_aa: CASSQEGAPRGVGYGYTF
cdr3_nt: TGTGCCAGCAGTCAAGAGGGGGCCCCAAGGGGTGTAGGCTATGGCTACACCTTC

v_call: TRBV7-2
j_call: TRBJ1-1
d_call: -
clone_size: -
cdr3_aa: CASSPGPNTEAFF
cdr3_nt: TGTGCCAGCAGCCCCGGACCGAACACTGAAGCTTTCTTT

v_call: TRBV11-3
j_call: TRBJ2-7
d_call: TRBD1
clone_size: large
cdr3_aa: CASSPLGTVIYEQYF
cdr3_nt: TGTGCCAGCAGCCCCTTGGGGACAGTAATCTACGAGCAGTACTTC

v_call: TRBV6-8
j_call: TRBJ2-2
d_call: TRBD1
clone_size: -
cdr3_aa: CASSDSTGGDTGELFF
cdr3_nt: TGTGCCAGCAGTGACTCGACAGGGGGCGACACCGGGGAGCTGTTTTTT

v_call: TRBV11-3
j_call: TRBJ1-1
d_call: -
clone_size: -
cdr3_aa: CASSWGHLNTEAFF
cdr3_nt: TGTGCCAGCAGCTGGGGACACCTCAACACTGAAGCTTTCTTT

v_call: TRBV11-3
j_call: TRBJ2-3
d_call: TRBD1
clone_size: medium-sized
cdr3_aa: CASSLDQGGTDTQYF
cdr3_nt: TGTGCCAGCAGCTTAGATCAGGGGGGCACAGATACGCAGTATTTT

v_call: TRBV11-3
j_call: TRBJ1-1
d_call: -
clone_size: medium-sized
cdr3_aa: CASSPNPSPGVNTEAFF
cdr3_nt: TGTGCCAGCAGCCCCAACCCCTCTCCAGGGGTGAACACTGAAGCTTTCTTT

v_call: TRBV7-2
j_call: TRBJ2-7
d_call: TRBD1
clone_size: few
cdr3_aa: CASSADRADEQYF
cdr3_nt: TGTGCCAGCAGCGCGGACAGGGCAGACGAGCAGTACTTC

v_call: TRBV4-1
j_call: TRBJ1-4
d_call: -
clone_size: -
cdr3_aa: CASSQPTGSDEKLFF
cdr3_nt: TGCGCCAGCAGCCAGCCCACAGGTTCAGATGAAAAACTGTTTTTT

v_call: TRBV9
j_call: TRBJ2-3
d_call: -
clone_size: -
cdr3_aa: CASSVSSTDTQYF
cdr3_nt: TGTGCCAGCAGCGTAAGCAGTACAGATACGCAGTATTTT

v_call: TRBV30
j_call: TRBJ2-7
d_call: -
clone_size: -
cdr3_aa: CAWTPQYEQYF
cdr3_nt: TGTGCCTGGACGCCCCAGTACGAGCAGTACTTC

v_call: TRBV6-8
j_call: TRBJ2-7
d_call: TRBD1
clone_size: -
cdr3_aa: CASSRRWEDRGDF
cdr3_nt: TGTGCCAGCTCCCGAAGATGGGAGGACAGGGGGGACTTC

v_call: TRBV11-3
j_call: TRBJ1-5
d_call: -
clone_size: few
cdr3_aa: CASSYNSGVGRQPQHF
cdr3_nt: TGTGCCAGCAGCTACAACTCAGGGGTTGGGAGACAGCCCCAGCATTTT

v_call: TRBV30
j_call: TRBJ2-1
d_call: -
clone_size: -
cdr3_aa: CAWNSLNEQFF
cdr3_nt: TGTGCCTGGAATTCTCTCAATGAGCAGTTCTTC